Shown below are 9 T cell receptor beta chains from a single sample sequenced in a study of blood T cell repertoires in COVID-19. Repertoires were generated with immunoSEQ multiplex PCR, while TCRdb's copy carries only in-frame clones and drops some. The table shows 150,000 or so clones, with roughly 90% occurring only once. Sequences were obtained from peripheral blood. These receptors came from a man aged 45 to 65 with acute or convalescent COVID-19.

V usage is TRBV7-9 and J usage is TRBJ1-6; the D gene is possibly TRBD1 (5 bases). Germline V gives CDR1 SEHNR, CDR2 FQNEAQ (reference sequence). The CDR3 runs to 17 residues. V lost 5 bases, J lost 0 bases, and 14 bases lay in between. Written as DNA, the CDR3 is TGTGCCAGCAGCCCCCGTAGGGGAAGCTCCTATAATTCACCCCTCCACTTT. Amino acids: CASSPRRGSSYNSPLHF.

This chain connects TRBV11-2 to TRBJ2-5; perhaps TRBD1 as D (6 bases). The length of the CDR3 is 13 residues. The V gene lost 5 bases and the J gene lost 2 bases, with 9 bases spanning the gap. Looked up from germline, CDR1 is SGHAT and CDR2 is FQNNGV. CDR3 nucleotides: TGTGCCAGCAGCCACGGACAGCAAGAGACCCAGTACTTC. It encodes CASSHGQQETQYF.

This chain joins TRBV30 and TRBJ2-7, with TRBD2 matching 8 bases. The CDR3 totals 14 residues. V shed 1 base and J 5 bases; nucleotides not matched to a gene: 7. The germline gives CDR1 GTSNPN, CDR2 SVGIG (reference sequence). CDR3 region: CAWSASGRKDEQYF. In DNA form, the CDR3 reads TGTGCCTGGAGTGCGAGCGGGAGAAAAGACGAGCAGTACTTC.

The rearrangement uses TRBV7-9 and TRBJ2-1, with 11 nucleotides matching TRBD2. The CDR3 has 15 residues. J gave up 5 bases and V 3 bases, and 3 bases lay outside the gene matches. The V gene's germline CDR1 is SEHNR and CDR2 FQNEAQ (reference sequence). CDR3 region: CASSFSGRAHNEQFF. The DNA of the CDR3 is TGTGCCAGCAGCTTTAGCGGGAGGGCCCACAATGAGCAGTTCTTC. Full variable domain (rest looked up from reference TRBV7-9 and TRBJ2-1): DTGVSQNPRHKITKRGQNVTFRCDPISEHNRLYWYRQTLGQGPEFLTYFQNEAQLEKSRLLSDRFSAERPKGSFSTLEIQRTEQGDSAMYLCASSFSGRAHNEQFFGPGTRLTVL.

CDR3 sequence (DNA): TGTGCCAGCAGCTTAGACTTCAGGCAAGAGACCCAGTACTTC. It translates to CASSLDFRQETQYF. V gene TRBV11-3 combines with J gene TRBJ2-5; D is ambiguous. Trimming pared 0 bases from V and 2 bases from J, leaving 7 bases between. Germline V gene lookup returns CDR1 SGHNT and CDR2 YENEEA. The CDR3 extends over 14 amino acids.

J is TRBJ2-2 and V is TRBV18, with a tentative D call TRBD2 (6 bases). Germline lookup yields CDR1 KGHSH and CDR2 LQKENI. This CDR3 contains 16 residues. V was cut by 0 bases and J by 5 bases, with 13 bases left in between. DNA of the CDR3: TGTGCCAGCTCACCACCGGGGCTAGCGAGTACCGGGGAGCTGTTTTTT. Its translation is CASSPPGLASTGELFF.

The V and J genes are TRBV4-2 and TRBJ1-6; the D gene is possibly TRBD1 (6 bases). The V end was cut by 2 bases, the J end by 5 bases, with 10 bases between. CDR3 length: 15 residues. CDR1 is LGHNA and CDR2 is YNFKEQ in the germline V gene. In nucleotides, the CDR3 is TGTGCCAGCAGCCAACAGACAGGCAATAATTCACCCCTCCACTTT. It translates to CASSQQTGNNSPLHF.

The chain combines TRBV6-5 with TRBJ2-7, with 12 bases matching TRBD2. The CDR3 has 15 amino acids. CDR1 and CDR2 (germline): MNHEY, SVGAGI. Trimming cost V 2 bases and J 5 bases; bases outside gene matches: 4. CDR3 in DNA: TGTGCCAGCAGTTACAAGACTAGCGGGAGCCACGAGCAGTACTTC. This encodes CASSYKTSGSHEQYF.

This chain links TRBV9 with TRBJ1-6; 7 bases are a match to TRBD1. J was trimmed by 8 bases and V by 5 bases; bases with no gene match: 7. CDR3 size: 14 residues. Germline V lookup: CDR1 SGDLS, CDR2 YYNGEE. Here the CDR3 DNA reads TGTGCCAGCAGTCCCGACAGGGTATATTCACCCCTCCACTTT. Protein product: CASSPDRVYSPLHF.